The 5 T cell receptor beta chains below all came from one sample that was sequenced in a study of breast tumors, draining lymph nodes, adjacent tissues. MiXCR was run by TCRdb on the multiplex PCR reads, yielding one entry per CDR3 protein. The repertoire consists of roughly 110,000 distinct CDR3 sequences, with 30% occurring once and the leading ten covering under 6.5%. Samples came from axillary lymph nodes draining the breast cancer. Sequenced: axillary lymph node tissue. Source of these receptors: a female donor with breast cancer. Some clones in this sample may be carry-over from other donors' samples.

This clonotype was observed at least ten times. The chain recombines TRBV11-2 with TRBJ2-5, with 11 bases lining up with TRBD2. The CDR3 is 16 residues long. Germline CDR1 and CDR2: SGHAT and FQNNGV. Trimming at V came to 2 bases and at J to 5 bases, leaving 7 bases not matched to a gene. In DNA form, the CDR3 reads TGTGCCAGCAGCTTAACTAGCGGGAGAATTTGGGAGACCCAGTACTTC. It encodes CASSLTSGRIWETQYF.

Relative to its sample, this clonotype is medium-sized (0.01 to 0.1%). This rearrangement joins TRBV20-1 to TRBJ2-7, with TRBD2 matching over 7 bases. V shed 1 base and J 0 bases; nucleotides not matched to a gene: 18. The CDR3 is 19 residues long. Germline V CDR1 and CDR2: DFQATT, SNEGSKA (reference sequence). DNA of the CDR3: TGCAGTGCTAGAGGAGAGGGAGGGCGCACGAACTCCGCCTCCTACGAGCAGTACTTC. It is translated as CSARGEGGRTNSASYEQYF.

The table lists this clonotype with many counts. This sequence joins TRBV4-1 and TRBJ1-2, with a weak D call TRBD1 (5 bases). V gave up 2 bases and J gave up 1 base, with 11 bases separating them. The V gene's germline CDR1 is MGHRA and CDR2 YSYEKL. This CDR3 contains 15 residues. This CDR3 reads CASSQMGTGNYGYTF. CDR3 sequence (DNA): TGCGCCAGCAGCCAAATGGGGACGGGTAACTATGGCTACACCTTC.

This clonotype was counted a few times. This chain uses TRBV12-3 or TRBV12-4 with TRBJ2-3; tentative D call: TRBD2 (5 bases). The V end lost 3 bases, the J end lost 2 bases, and 18 bases lay between the germline ends. This CDR3 comprises 17 residues. Written as DNA, the CDR3 is TGTGCCAGCAGTTTCTCCCTCGGGCCTAGCCCCACAGATACGCAGTATTTT. Protein: CASSFSLGPSPTDTQYF.

This clonotype occurred many times. The genes are TRBV4-3 and TRBJ2-7; no clear D gene. Germline values: CDR1 LGHNA, CDR2 YSLEER. V was pared by 1 base and J by 6 bases, with 16 bases between. This CDR3 is 15 amino acids long. CDR3 loop: CASSQVAGSGLEQYF. The DNA for the CDR3 is TGCGCCAGCAGCCAAGTTGCCGGTTCGGGCCTCGAGCAGTACTTC.